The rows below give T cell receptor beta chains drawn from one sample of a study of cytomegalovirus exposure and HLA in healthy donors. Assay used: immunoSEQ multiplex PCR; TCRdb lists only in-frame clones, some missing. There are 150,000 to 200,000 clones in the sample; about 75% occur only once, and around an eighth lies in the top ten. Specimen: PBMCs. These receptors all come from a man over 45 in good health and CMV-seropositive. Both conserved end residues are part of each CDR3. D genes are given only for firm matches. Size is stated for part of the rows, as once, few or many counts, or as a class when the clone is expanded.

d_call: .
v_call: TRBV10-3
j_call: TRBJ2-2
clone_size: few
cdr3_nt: TGTGCCATCAGAGACAGGCCCAACACCGGGGAGCTGTTTTTT
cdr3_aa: CAIRDRPNTGELFF

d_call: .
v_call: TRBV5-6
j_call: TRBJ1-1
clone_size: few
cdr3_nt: TGTGCCAGCAGCTTGGGATGGGGGGATAGTGAAGCTTTCTTT
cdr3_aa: CASSLGWGDSEAFF

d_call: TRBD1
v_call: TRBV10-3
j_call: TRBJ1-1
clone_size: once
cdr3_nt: TGTGCCATCAGTGCTCCGGGACAGGGGAAGGACACTGAAGCTTTCTTT
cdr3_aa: CAISAPGQGKDTEAFF

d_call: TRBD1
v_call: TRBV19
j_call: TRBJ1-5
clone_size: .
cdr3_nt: TGTGCCAGTAGTACGGGGACAGGGCACAATCAGCCCCAGCATTTT
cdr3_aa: CASSTGTGHNQPQHF

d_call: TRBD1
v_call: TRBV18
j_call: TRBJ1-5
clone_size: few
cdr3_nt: TGTGCCAGCTCTAAGGGGGCGGGACAGCCCCAGCATTTT
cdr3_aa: CASSKGAGQPQHF

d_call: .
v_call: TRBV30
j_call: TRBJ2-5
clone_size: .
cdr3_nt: TGTGCCTGGAGTGTTTCTTATGAGACCCAGTACTTC
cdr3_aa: CAWSVSYETQYF

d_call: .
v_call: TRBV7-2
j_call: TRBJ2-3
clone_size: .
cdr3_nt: TGTGCCAGCAGCCCTGGGCTAGCGTTGGGTGAGGATACGCAGTATTTT
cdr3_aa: CASSPGLALGEDTQYF

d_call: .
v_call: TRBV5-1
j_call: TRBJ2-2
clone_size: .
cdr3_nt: TGCGCCAGCAGCTTGGAGCTTTCGCGAGGGGAGCTGTTTTTT
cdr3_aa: CASSLELSRGELFF

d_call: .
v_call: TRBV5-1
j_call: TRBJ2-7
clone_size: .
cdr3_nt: TGCGCCAGCAGCTATGGGGCGACAAGGGTACTCTACGAGCAGTACTTC
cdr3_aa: CASSYGATRVLYEQYF

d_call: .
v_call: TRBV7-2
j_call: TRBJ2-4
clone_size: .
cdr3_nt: TGTGCCAGCAGCTTATTACAGGGATCCGGCAGCATTCAGTACTTC
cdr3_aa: CASSLLQGSGSIQYF

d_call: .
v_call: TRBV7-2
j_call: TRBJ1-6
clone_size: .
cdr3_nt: TGTGCCAGCAGCTTAGGGGGGGAATTCTATAATTCACCCCTCCACTTT
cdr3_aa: CASSLGGEFYNSPLHF

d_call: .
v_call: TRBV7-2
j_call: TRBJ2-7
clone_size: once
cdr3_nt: TGTGCCAGCAGCTTTACGAAACCTATCGAGCAGTACTTC
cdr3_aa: CASSFTKPIEQYF

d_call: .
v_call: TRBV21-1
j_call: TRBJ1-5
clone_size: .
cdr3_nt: TGTGCCAGCAGCAAAGAAGGCAGGGTCAGGAAGCAGCCCCAGCATTTT
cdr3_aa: CASSKEGRVRKQPQHF

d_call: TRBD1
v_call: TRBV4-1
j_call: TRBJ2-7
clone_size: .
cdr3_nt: TGCGCCAGCAGCCTGGGACAGGGGGGAGAGCAGTACTTC
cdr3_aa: CASSLGQGGEQYF

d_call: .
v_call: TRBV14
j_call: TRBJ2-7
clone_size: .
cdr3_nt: TGTGCCAGCAGCCCCCTCGGGACATTCGGCGAGCAGTACTTC
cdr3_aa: CASSPLGTFGEQYF

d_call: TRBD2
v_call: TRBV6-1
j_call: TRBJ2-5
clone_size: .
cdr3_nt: TGTGCCAGCAAGAGGGAGGGAACAAGAAAGACCCAGTACTTC
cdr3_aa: CASKREGTRKTQYF

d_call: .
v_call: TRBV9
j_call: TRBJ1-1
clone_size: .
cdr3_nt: TGTGCCAGCAGCCCTCGGGCCCCCGGGGGGACTGAAGCTTTCTTT
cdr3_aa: CASSPRAPGGTEAFF

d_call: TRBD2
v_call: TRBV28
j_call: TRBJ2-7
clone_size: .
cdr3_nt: TGTGCCAGCACCCTTCTCTCCGGGACTAGCTATCCCTACGAGCAGTACTTC
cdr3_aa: CASTLLSGTSYPYEQYF

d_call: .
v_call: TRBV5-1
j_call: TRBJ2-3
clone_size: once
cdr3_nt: TGCGCCAGCAGCGGACAAGGGGGAACTACAGATACGCAGTATTTT
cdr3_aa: CASSGQGGTTDTQYF

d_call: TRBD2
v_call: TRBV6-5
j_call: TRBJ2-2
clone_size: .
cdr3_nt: TGTGCCAGCAGTCAGTTGGCGGGGGGCACCGGGGAGCTGTTTTTT
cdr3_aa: CASSQLAGGTGELFF

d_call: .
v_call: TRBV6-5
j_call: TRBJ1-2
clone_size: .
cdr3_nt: TGTGCCAGCAGACAATCCGCTAACTATGGCTACACCTTC
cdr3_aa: CASRQSANYGYTF

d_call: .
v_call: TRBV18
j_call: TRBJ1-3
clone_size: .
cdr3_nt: TGTGCCAGCTCACTTTCCTTCGGGGGGGACAACTCTGGAAACACCATATATTTT
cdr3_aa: CASSLSFGGDNSGNTIYF

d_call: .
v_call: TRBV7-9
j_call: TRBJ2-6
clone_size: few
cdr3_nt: TGTGCCAGCAGCGTCCCACGACTAGTAGCTGGGGCCAACGTCCTGACTTTC
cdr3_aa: CASSVPRLVAGANVLTF